The 32 T cell receptor beta chains in this list originate from one sample, sequenced in a study of T cells in women clearing cervical HPV infection (dated 2018 in TCRdb). The library was produced with the immunoSEQ multiplex PCR assay. TCRdb took over this immuneACCESS table, retaining in-frame rearrangements with V and J assigned. Such tables are incomplete; in checked studies, under half of the missing clones stem from an unresolved V gene, and the remainder is unexplained. This sample's table carries 36,000 or so clones. The ten largest account for 3.7% of the sample. Source material: blood buffy coat. These receptors were collected from a woman aged 18-69 years with a cervical HPV16 infection that either progressed to CIN3+ or cleared (not recorded which).

On this clone: Read coverage stops 3 residues before the CDR3 terminus; the germline J gene supplies the remainder. The V gene is TRBV5-8, the J gene TRBJ2-4; D ambiguous. CDR3 length equals 11 residues. Per germline, CDR1 SGHTS and CDR2 YDEGEE. The covered CDR3 bases are TGTGCCAGCAGCGTCTCCCCGATT. Its protein is CASSVSPI. From start to end, the CDR3 is CASSVSPIQYF.

Comments on this clone: The read stops 3 residues short of the end of the CDR3; the missing end is completed from the germline J gene. The chain is built from TRBV18 and TRBJ2-2; weak D call: TRBD1 (6 bases). CDR1 is KGHSH, CDR2 LQKENI, per germline. The length of the CDR3 is 16 residues. V was pared by 3 bases and J by 3 bases, with 14 bases between. The CDR3 protein is CASSPYTGHYTGELFF. Incomplete CDR3 DNA: TGTGCCAGCTCACCTTATACGGGACATTACACCGGGGAG.

For this clone: Read data end 3 residues before the CDR3 end; the end is taken from the germline J gene. V gene TRBV11-3 combines with J gene TRBJ1-1; no definite D call. CDR1 and CDR2 from the germline V gene are SGHNT and YENEEA. The V end lost 5 bases, the J end lost 0 bases, and 10 bases lay between the germline ends. There are 14 residues in the CDR3. The CDR3: CASSRSAMNTEAFF. CDR3 DNA, as far as it was read: TGTGCCAGCAGCCGTAGTGCGATGAACACTGAA.

As regards this clone: Sequencing ends 3 residues short of the CDR3 end; the germline J gene provides the rest. The chain has TRBV7-9 and TRBJ2-7; 7 positions match TRBD2. This CDR3 spans 15 amino acids. V lost 1 base, J lost 3 bases, and 6 bases stayed unmatched. Germline V gene lookup returns CDR1 SEHNR and CDR2 FQNEAQ (reference sequence). This CDR3 reads CASSLEGTNHYEQYF. The covered CDR3 bases are TGTGCCAGCAGCTTAGAAGGGACTAACCACTACGAG.

Worth noting for this clone: Coverage ceases 3 residues before the CDR3 finishes, and the germline J gene fills in the end. The rearrangement uses TRBV10-3 and TRBJ1-5, with 7 bases matching TRBD1. The CDR3 extends over 15 amino acids. CDR1 is ENHRY, CDR2 SYGVKD, per germline. Germline trimming cut 3 bases from V and 6 bases from J; bases unmatched to any gene: 8. CDR3 amino acids: CAISEVGGTIQPQHF. The covered CDR3 bases are TGTGCCATCAGTGAAGTAGGGGGCACAATTCAGCCC.

The sequenced part of the CDR3 DNA is TGTGCCAGCAGCGTAGGTCAGGGTTCCGCCGAG. This codes for CASSVGQGSAE. The entire CDR3 protein reads CASSVGQGSAEQYF. The chain joins TRBV9 to TRBJ2-7; D is possibly TRBD1 (5 bases). The read finishes 3 residues shy of the CDR3 end, and the germline J gene is used to complete it. The CDR3 is 14 amino acids. Germline lookup yields CDR1 SGDLS and CDR2 YYNGEE. V shed 0 bases and J shed 6 bases, with 13 bases lying between them.

Of note for this clone: The observed sequence ends 3 residues before the CDR3 terminus, with the missing tail filled in from the germline J gene. J is TRBJ1-4 and V is TRBV20-1, with TRBD1 as a possible D gene (6 bases). CDR1 is DFQATT and CDR2 is SNEGSKA in the germline V gene (reference sequence). Trimming cost V 5 bases and J 8 bases, with 18 bases left between them. The length of the CDR3 is 14 residues. CDR3 loop: CSAPRGGAGEKLFF. The part of the CDR3 DNA that was read is TGCAGTGCTCCGAGGGGGGGGGCGGGCGAAAAA.

In regard to this clone: The CDR3 end lies 3 residues beyond the end of the read and is filled in from the germline J gene. The chain uses TRBV5-8 and TRBJ1-2, with D possibly TRBD1 on 5 matching bases. Trimming removed 5 bases at V and 7 bases at J, with 18 bases between. The CDR3 loop spans 14 amino acids. The germline CDR1 and CDR2 sequences are SGHTS and YDEGEE. This CDR3 reads CASSSPGFESGYTF. The DNA read from the CDR3 is TGTGCCAGCAGTTCCCCAGGGTTTGAAAGTGGC.

A word on this clone: The missing CDR3 end, 3 residues past where the read stops, is filled in from the germline J gene. The chain couples TRBV9 to TRBJ2-5, with D perhaps TRBD2 (5 bases). The CDR3 extends over 14 amino acids. The V end was cut by 3 bases, the J end by 1 base, with 10 bases between. Germline-derived CDR1 and CDR2 are SGDLS and YYNGEE. The sequenced part of the CDR3 DNA is TGTGCCAGCAGCGGCGGGCAGCGCCAAGAGACC. Protein sequence: CASSGGQRQET. The whole CDR3 sequence reads CASSGGQRQETQYF. Together with reference TRBV9 and TRBJ2-5, the CDR3 gives the full variable domain: DSGVTQTPKHLITATGQRVTLRCSPRSGDLSVYWYQQSLDQGLQFLIQYYNGEERAKGNILERFSAQQFPDLHSELNLSSLELGDSALYFCASSGGQRQETQYFGPGTRLLVL.

On this clone: The read halts 3 residues ahead of the CDR3 end, with the missing end drawn from the germline J gene. This chain joins TRBV27 and TRBJ1-2; tentative D call: TRBD1 (5 bases). The germline gives CDR1 MNHEY, CDR2 SMNVEV (reference sequence). V lost 10 bases and J lost 5, with 14 bases in between. The CDR3 has 12 residues. CDR3 region: CATLRGDYGYTF. Partial CDR3 DNA: TGTGCCACCCTACGGGGGGATTATGGC.

A remark on this clone: The sequence runs out 3 residues before the end of the CDR3; the remainder is reconstructed from the germline J gene. This sequence joins TRBV12-3 or TRBV12-4 and TRBJ2-7; 8 nucleotides match TRBD1. The CDR3 spans 14 residues. The ends lost 5 bases at V and 2 bases at J; junction bases unmatched: 5. CDR3 bases read: TGTGCCAGCAGTCCTGGGACAGGCACCTACGAG. Its protein product is CASSPGTGTYE. The full CDR3 reads CASSPGTGTYEQYF.

Comments on this clone: The read gets to within 3 residues of the CDR3 end, and the germline J gene fills in the rest. V is TRBV13 and J is TRBJ1-3; maybe TRBD1 (6 bases). With 5 bases removed from V and 0 bases from J, the gap between germline ends came to 8 bases. The germline V gene encodes CDR1 PRHDT and CDR2 FYEKMQ (reference sequence). The CDR3 contains 14 residues. CDR3 DNA, as far as it was read: TGTGCCAGCAGCACCAGGGGCTCTGGAAACACC. Amino acid sequence: CASSTRGSGNT. The CDR3, in full, reads CASSTRGSGNTIYF.

A word on this clone: The read gets to within 3 residues of the CDR3 end, and the germline J gene fills in the rest. The chain couples TRBV11-2 to TRBJ1-2, with TRBD1 matching 7 bases. The junction had 3 bases not matched to a gene; V was cut back by 1 base and J by 4 bases. The CDR3 sequence is 14 residues long. Per the germline V gene, CDR1 is SGHAT and CDR2 is FQNNGV. CDR3 DNA (partial): TGTGCCAGCAGCTTAGGACAGGGATTCTATGGC. Translated: CASSLGQGFYG. The whole CDR3 sequence reads CASSLGQGFYGYTF.

On this clone itself: The sequence runs out 3 residues before the end of the CDR3; the remainder is reconstructed from the germline J gene. J is TRBJ1-3 and V is TRBV5-1; D is unresolved. Germline loops: CDR1 SGHRS, CDR2 YFSETQ. The V end was cut by 4 bases, the J end by 0 bases, with 11 bases between. The CDR3 has 15 amino acids. The CDR3 DNA, read in part, is TGCGCCAGCAGCCCAGGCGCCAGCTCTGGAAACACC. Translating gives CASSPGASSGNT. The whole CDR3 protein is CASSPGASSGNTIYF.

Remarks on this clone: The CDR3 end is not reached by the read, which stops 3 residues before it; the germline J gene fills it in. The rearrangement links TRBV9 to TRBJ2-1; 7 nucleotides line up with TRBD1. V was pared by 4 bases and J by 9 bases, with 19 bases of the junction left unmatched. This CDR3 has 17 amino acids. Germline V lookup: CDR1 SGDLS, CDR2 YYNGEE. The CDR3 loop is CASSKGPGTALWAEQFF. The covered CDR3 bases are TGTGCCAGCAGCAAGGGACCCGGGACAGCCCTCTGGGCTGAG.

About this clone itself: The CDR3 end falls 3 residues outside the read, so it is completed with the germline J gene. The V gene is TRBV5-1, the J gene TRBJ2-2, with TRBD2 as a possible D gene (6 bases). Germline loops: CDR1 SGHRS, CDR2 YFSETQ. Trimming shortened V by 4 bases and J by 7 bases, and 17 bases separated the two germline ends. This CDR3 has 15 amino acids. The chain's CDR3 is CASSPRTGDGGELFF. The DNA read from the CDR3 is TGCGCCAGCAGCCCTAGGACGGGGGATGGCGGGGAG. Supplemented by reference TRBV5-1 and TRBJ2-2, the full variable domain reads KAGVTQTPRYLIKTRGQQVTLSCSPISGHRSVSWYQQTPGQGLQFLFEYFSETQRNKGNFPGRFSGRQFSNSRSEMNVSTLELGDSALYLCASSPRTGDGGELFFGEGSRLTVL.

Worth noting for this clone: The CDR3 extends 3 residues past the end of the read, so its final part is completed from the germline J gene. J is TRBJ2-5 and V is TRBV7-9; no clear D. CDR1 is SEHNR, CDR2 FQNEAQ, per germline (reference sequence). Trimming removed 3 bases at V and 0 bases at J, with 5 bases between. The CDR3 loop spans 13 amino acids. Partial CDR3 DNA: TGTGCCAGCAGCTTCCCCAACCAAGAGACC. Translation gives CASSFPNQET. The CDR3 in full is CASSFPNQETQYF. Together with reference TRBV7-9 and TRBJ2-5, the CDR3 gives the full variable domain: DTGVSQNPRHKITKRGQNVTFRCDPISEHNRLYWYRQTLGQGPEFLTYFQNEAQLEKSRLLSDRFSAERPKGSFSTLEIQRTEQGDSAMYLCASSFPNQETQYFGPGTRLLVL.

As to this clone: The DNA ends 3 residues before the CDR3 does, and the rest of the CDR3 is filled in from the germline J gene. The chain carries TRBV19 and TRBJ1-2; D not certain. This CDR3 has 15 amino acids. The germline V gene encodes CDR1 LNHDA and CDR2 SQIVND (reference sequence). The sequenced part of the CDR3 DNA is TGTGCCAGTAGTATAGATGCTGAGCGGTACAATGAC. Translated, it gives CASSIDAERYND. The entire CDR3 sequence reads CASSIDAERYNDYTF.

On this clone itself: Read coverage stops 3 residues before the CDR3 terminus; the germline J gene supplies the remainder. The chain employs TRBV9 and TRBJ2-2; TRBD2 aligns across 8 bases. This CDR3 spans 16 amino acids. Looked up from germline, CDR1 is SGDLS and CDR2 is YYNGEE. With V trimmed by 2 bases and J by 5 bases, 8 bases remained unmatched. The CDR3: CASSVSSGLATGELFF. The covered CDR3 bases are TGTGCCAGCAGCGTGAGTTCAGGACTAGCTACCGGGGAG.

Concerning this clone itself: The CDR3 is cut off 3 residues early in the read; its end comes from the germline J gene. This rearrangement joins TRBV20-1 to TRBJ1-4; a possible D gene is TRBD1 (5 bases). The CDR3 covers 15 residues. Trimming stripped 6 bases from V and 3 bases from J, with 17 bases between. The germline V gene encodes CDR1 DFQATT and CDR2 SNEGSKA (reference sequence). The CDR3 loop is CSAWPVGGANEKLFF. The DNA read from the CDR3 is TGCAGTGCGTGGCCGGTCGGGGGAGCTAATGAAAAA.

CDR3 DNA (partial): TGTGCCAGCAGCGGAGGGGATGAAAAA. As protein: CASSGGDEK. The CDR3 in its entirety is CASSGGDEKLFF. The chain couples TRBV7-6 to TRBJ1-4; D might be TRBD1 (5 bases). The sequence runs out 3 residues before the end of the CDR3; the remainder is reconstructed from the germline J gene. The CDR3 is 12 residues long. The V gene's germline CDR1 is SGHVS and CDR2 FNYEAQ. V lost 5 bases and J 6 bases, leaving 7 bases between the germline ends.

Details on this clone: Sequencing ends 3 residues short of the CDR3 end; the germline J gene provides the rest. The rearrangement uses TRBV18 and TRBJ1-1; tentatively, D is TRBD1 (5 bases). The CDR3 consists of 13 residues. Germline CDR1 KGHSH, CDR2 LQKENI. V shed 6 bases and J shed 1 base, with 9 bases lying between them. The sequenced CDR3 bases are TGTGCCAGCTCCGTTGACAGGAACACTGAA. Amino acid sequence: CASSVDRNTE. The entire CDR3 protein reads CASSVDRNTEAFF.

With respect to this clone: With the read ending 3 residues before the CDR3 end, the germline J gene is used to fill in that end. The genes are TRBV11-2 and TRBJ1-1, with 9 bases lining up with TRBD1. V was pared by 4 bases and J by 4 bases, with 7 bases of the junction left unmatched. The germline gives CDR1 SGHAT, CDR2 FQNNGV. This CDR3 spans 15 amino acids. The sequenced CDR3 bases are TGTGCCAGCAGCTCCCTACAGGGGGCGAGCACTGAA. This encodes CASSSLQGASTE. The entire CDR3 reads CASSSLQGASTEAFF.

Remarks on this clone: The sequenced fragment ends 3 residues before the CDR3 boundary, so the rest is inferred from the germline J gene. V usage is TRBV19 and J usage is TRBJ1-4, with 9 bases matching TRBD1. The CDR3 covers 13 residues. The germline gives CDR1 LNHDA, CDR2 SQIVND (reference sequence). The junction had 5 bases not matched to a gene; V was cut back by 9 bases and J by 6 bases. Partial CDR3 DNA: TGTGCCAGCCAGACAGGGGGAGATGAAAAA. This gives the protein CASQTGGDEK. In full, the CDR3 reads CASQTGGDEKLFF.

Regarding this clone: The read halts 3 residues ahead of the CDR3 end, with the missing end drawn from the germline J gene. The V and J genes are TRBV2 and TRBJ2-3; 8 nucleotides line up with TRBD1. Germline values: CDR1 SNHLY, CDR2 FYNNEI. This CDR3 is built from 12 residues. CDR3 DNA (partial): TGTGCCAGCAGTGGGGAGACAGGGGCG. The encoded protein is CASSGETGA. From start to end, the CDR3 is CASSGETGAQYF.

This clone counts as medium-sized by frequency. The read ends 3 residues before the CDR3 terminus; that terminus is restored from the germline J gene. The chain carries TRBV20-1 and TRBJ2-2; TRBD2 agrees at 13 bases. The trim removed 4 bases at V and 3 bases at J, leaving 11 bases unmatched. The CDR3 has 18 residues. From germline, CDR1 is DFQATT and CDR2 SNEGSKA (reference sequence). The CDR3 loop reads CSAKEGTSGKQDTGELFF. The covered CDR3 bases are TGCAGTGCTAAAGAGGGGACTAGCGGGAAACAGGACACCGGGGAG.

For this clone: The CDR3 end falls 3 residues outside the read, so it is completed with the germline J gene. The gene calls are TRBV7-2 and TRBJ2-1; 9 nucleotides agree with TRBD2. From germline, CDR1 is SGHTA and CDR2 FQGNSA. Trimming at V came to 4 bases and at J to 9 bases, leaving 10 bases not matched to a gene. This CDR3 is built from 15 residues. CDR3 amino acids: CASSSSAGGRIEQFF. The CDR3 DNA, read in part, is TGTGCCAGCAGCTCCTCAGCGGGGGGCCGCATTGAG.

With respect to this clone: The sequence runs out 3 residues before the end of the CDR3; the remainder is reconstructed from the germline J gene. The chain uses TRBV6-1 and TRBJ2-2; D possibly corresponds to TRBD1 (5 bases). This CDR3 comprises 13 residues. Germline lookup yields CDR1 MNHNS and CDR2 SASEGT. V lost 4 bases and J lost 2, with 5 bases in between. CDR3 DNA, as far as it was read: TGTGCCAGCAGTGGGACAAACACCGGGGAG. It encodes CASSGTNTGE. The CDR3 in its entirety is CASSGTNTGELFF.

Regarding this clone: The read terminates 3 residues ahead of where the CDR3 ends, so the germline J gene completes it. The V gene is TRBV14, the J gene TRBJ2-3; 10 bases fit TRBD2. Germline trimming cut 2 bases from V and 5 bases from J; bases unmatched to any gene: 13. Germline loops: CDR1 SGHDN, CDR2 FVKESK. CDR3 size: 18 residues. The CDR3 bases that were read are TGTGCCAGCAGCCAACGTAAATCGGCTAGCGGGGGATTAGATACG. Protein sequence: CASSQRKSASGGLDT. The complete CDR3 protein is CASSQRKSASGGLDTQYF.

A note on this clone: The sequenced fragment ends 3 residues before the CDR3 boundary, so the rest is inferred from the germline J gene. This rearrangement joins TRBV6-1 to TRBJ1-6, with TRBD1 matching over 9 bases. Germline V gene sequence: CDR1 MNHNS, CDR2 SASEGT. This CDR3 region has 15 residues. The junction had 2 bases not matched to a gene; V was cut back by 7 bases and J by 1 base. CDR3 loop: CASTDRGSYNSPLHF. CDR3 DNA, as far as it was read: TGTGCCAGCACTGACAGGGGGTCCTATAATTCACCC.

To note about this clone: The read stops 3 residues short of the end of the CDR3; the missing end is completed from the germline J gene. The chain couples TRBV11-3 to TRBJ2-3; TRBD1 might be the D (7 bases). The CDR3 is made up of 14 amino acids. The germline V gene has CDR1 SGHNT and CDR2 YENEEA. V was cut by 4 bases and J by 4 bases, with 12 bases left in between. The CDR3: CASSSVRGADTQYF. The CDR3 bases that were read are TGTGCCAGCAGCTCAGTCAGGGGGGCAGATACG.

On this clone itself: A read error may account for a junction end that differs from germline. The read comes to an end 3 residues before the CDR3 does, leaving the germline J gene to fill in the end. The J gene is TRBJ2-7, the V gene TRBV4-2; 9 nucleotides line up with TRBD1. The CDR3 has 15 residues. Germline CDR1 and CDR2: LGHNA and YNFKEQ. CDR3 amino acids: CASSQNTGTGYEQYF. The sequenced part of the CDR3 DNA is TGCGCCAGCAGCCAGAACACCGGGACAGGGTACGAG.